A single sample is the source of the 18 T cell receptor beta chains below, sequenced in a study of T-cell memory formation after mild COVID-19. TCRdb passed the 5' RACE reads through MiXCR, listing each CDR3 protein once. This table has more than 350,000 distinct CDR3 sequences, approximately 16% appearing once. The sample comprised PBMCs or a T cell subset sorted from them (not recorded which). Receptors originate from a man aged 18 to 30 who had mild COVID-19 (a few samples of this study predate the infection). Cell type and time point are not known.

This chain joins TRBV6-2 or TRBV6-3 and TRBJ2-7, with TRBD2 matching 13 bases. The germline gives CDR1 MNHEY, CDR2 SVGEGT. This CDR3 region has 15 residues. The V segment lost 6 bases and the J segment 4 bases; nucleotides outside the gene matches: 6. The CDR3: CASSRTSGGPYEQYV. CDR3 DNA sequence: TGTGCCAGCAGCCGGACTAGCGGGGGTCCTTACGAGCAGTACGTC.

This chain uses TRBV20-1 with TRBJ1-6, with a possible D match to TRBD1 (6 bases). The CDR3 runs 14 residues. The germline V gene encodes CDR1 DFQATT and CDR2 SNEGSKA (reference sequence). V gave up 5 bases and J gave up 7 bases, with 15 bases separating them. DNA of the CDR3: TGCAGTGCTTTTCCAGGACAGCTCAATTCACCCCTCCACTTT. This gives the protein CSAFPGQLNSPLHF.

In its sample, this clonotype was seen a few times. This chain connects TRBV5-1 to TRBJ2-5; 8 positions match TRBD2. V lost 6 bases and J lost 4; bases outside the gene matches: 8. Germline CDR1 and CDR2: SGHRS and YFSETQ. This CDR3 has 14 residues. CDR3 in amino acids: CASTRREGGETQYF. The CDR3, as DNA: TGCGCCAGCACCCGCCGGGAGGGAGGAGAGACCCAGTACTTC.

The V call is TRBV29-1, the J call TRBJ2-1; D ambiguous. Germline CDR1 and CDR2: SQVTM and ANQGSEA. The germline V and J ends were trimmed by 1 base and 7 bases, with 5 bases remaining between them. The CDR3 spans 11 residues. The CDR3 DNA reads as TGCAGCGTTGAAGTTGTGAATGAGCAGTTCTTC. Protein: CSVEVVNEQFF.

The V gene is TRBV4-2, the J gene TRBJ2-7; D is unclear. V was pared by 0 bases and J by 5 bases, with 8 bases between. The CDR3 has 13 amino acids. The germline gives CDR1 LGHNA, CDR2 YNFKEQ. The CDR3 loop is CASSQEWVDEQYF. The CDR3 DNA reads TGTGCCAGCAGCCAAGAGTGGGTCGACGAGCAGTACTTC.

In nucleotides, the CDR3 is TGTGCCAGCAGCCCCACACCCGGAGGGACTAGCGGCACAGATACGCAGTATTTT. Encoded protein: CASSPTPGGTSGTDTQYF. The chain employs TRBV4-2 and TRBJ2-3, with TRBD2 identical over 10 bases. CDR1 is LGHNA, CDR2 YNFKEQ, per germline. After removal of 4 bases from V and 1 base from J, the junction contained 11 bases not matched to a gene. The length of the CDR3 is 18 residues.

This clonotype was picked up a small number of times. In DNA form, the CDR3 reads TGTGCCAGCAGCTTGGCCCGGCAGGGTTCCTACAATGAGCAGTTCTTC. Protein sequence: CASSLARQGSYNEQFF. This sequence joins TRBV5-4 and TRBJ2-1; possibly TRBD1 for D (5 bases). The CDR3 runs to 16 residues. The V gene's germline CDR1 is SGHNT and CDR2 YYREEE (reference sequence). Between the trimmed V and J ends, which lost 0 bases and 1 base, there was a span of 11 bases.

This clonotype has only a few counts. V and J are TRBV10-3 and TRBJ1-2, with D tentatively TRBD1 (5 bases). Trimming left V 8 bases short and J 6 bases short, with 19 bases between. CDR1 ENHRY and CDR2 SYGVKD come from the germline V gene. The CDR3 consists of 14 residues. The CDR3 DNA reads TGTGCCATCGGAGGGTCAGGGACTTTGGATGGCTACACCTTC. Its translation: CAIGGSGTLDGYTF.

The chain carries TRBV6-5 and TRBJ2-1; D unresolved. Trimming removed 2 bases at V and 0 bases at J, with 5 bases between. CDR1 and CDR2 (germline): MNHEY, SVGAGI. CDR3 length: 14 amino acids. The CDR3 here is CASSYGFSYNEQFF. In nucleotides, the CDR3 is TGTGCCAGCAGTTACGGTTTCTCCTACAATGAGCAGTTCTTC.

This clonotype showed up just a few times. CDR3 protein: CTWTGVNYGYTF. CDR3 coding DNA: TGCACCTGGACAGGTGTTAACTATGGCTACACCTTC. The chain employs TRBV20-1 and TRBJ1-2; 7 bases map to TRBD1. CDR3 size: 12 residues. Germline values: CDR1 DFQATT, CDR2 SNEGSKA (reference sequence).

The CDR3 reads CSVEGPGGETQYF. The CDR3 DNA follows: TGCAGCGTTGAAGGACCAGGGGGGGAGACCCAGTACTTC. The rearrangement links TRBV29-1 to TRBJ2-5; possible D gene TRBD1, 7 bases. CDR1 SQVTM and CDR2 ANQGSEA come from the germline V gene. This CDR3 region has 13 residues. Trimming took off 1 base at V and 5 bases at J, with 11 bases between the two ends.

This clonotype has only a few counts. This chain links TRBV12-3 or TRBV12-4 with TRBJ1-3; 12 bases match TRBD1. Losses at the gene ends were 4 bases for V and 8 bases for J; bases not matched to a gene: 6. The CDR3 sequence is 15 residues long. The CDR3 loop is CASSSGTGGFYTIYF. Here the CDR3 DNA reads TGTGCCAGCAGTTCCGGGACAGGGGGCTTTTACACCATATATTTT.

The rearrangement uses TRBV29-1 and TRBJ1-2; D is possibly TRBD1 (5 bases). Germline assignment: CDR1 SQVTM and CDR2 ANQGSEA. Trimming pared 4 bases from V and 6 bases from J, leaving 12 bases between. This CDR3 is 12 amino acids long. CDR3 sequence reads: CSVAGHSDGYTF. For the CDR3, the DNA is TGCAGCGTTGCAGGACACTCCGATGGCTACACCTTC. Drawing the rest from reference TRBV29-1 and TRBJ1-2, the complete variable domain is SAVISQKPSRDICQRGTSLTIQCQVDSQVTMMFWYRQQPGQSLTLIATANQGSEATYESGFVIDKFPISRPNLTFSTLTVSNMSPEDSSIYLCSVAGHSDGYTFGSGTRLTVV.

This clonotype came up a few times. The J gene is TRBJ1-3, the V gene TRBV7-9, with 7 bases that match TRBD1. J gave up 7 bases and V 5 bases, and 5 bases lay outside the gene matches. Germline V gene lookup returns CDR1 SEHNR and CDR2 FQNEAQ (reference sequence). The CDR3 runs 13 residues. As DNA, the CDR3 is TGTGCCAGCAGCCTCCAGGGGGTGAACACCATATATTTT. Translating it yields CASSLQGVNTIYF. The full variable domain, its missing parts supplied by reference TRBV7-9 and TRBJ1-3, is DTGVSQNPRHKITKRGQNVTFRCDPISEHNRLYWYRQTLGQGPEFLTYFQNEAQLEKSRLLSDRFSAERPKGSFSTLEIQRTEQGDSAMYLCASSLQGVNTIYFGEGSWLTVV.

This clonotype was detected many times. The chain carries TRBV12-3 or TRBV12-4 and TRBJ2-5, with D unresolved. The CDR3 loop spans 14 amino acids. Trimming shortened V by 3 bases and J by 2 bases, and 10 bases separated the two germline ends. The CDR3 DNA reads TGTGCCAGCAGTTTCAACGCGTTACAAGAGACCCAGTACTTC. Its protein is CASSFNALQETQYF.

This clonotype was found a few times. V and J are TRBV4-1 and TRBJ1-2, with D tentatively TRBD1 (5 bases). Trimming shortened V by 5 bases and J by 2 bases, and 15 bases separated the two germline ends. Looked up from germline, CDR1 is MGHRA and CDR2 is YSYEKL. CDR3 size: 15 residues. The CDR3, as DNA: TGCGCCAGCAGCTCTCAGGCGGGGGGAAACTATGGCTACACCTTC. Protein: CASSSQAGGNYGYTF.

This clonotype was counted only a few times. The chain links TRBV19 to TRBJ1-1; D may be TRBD1 (5 bases). Trimming took 6 bases from V and 4 from J, leaving 12 bases between them. There are 13 residues in the CDR3. CDR1 is LNHDA, CDR2 SQIVND, per germline (reference sequence). The CDR3 DNA reads as TGTGCCAGTAGCCTCGGGGGATTCACTGAAGCTTTCTTT. Translated, it gives CASSLGGFTEAFF.

J is TRBJ2-3 and V is TRBV6-1; either TRBD1 or TRBD2 may supply D (6 bases each). The V gene's germline CDR1 is MNHNS and CDR2 SASEGT. The CDR3 sequence is 15 residues long. The V gene lost 7 bases and the J gene lost 3 bases, with 17 bases spanning the gap. The CDR3, as DNA: TGTGCCAGCAACCCACAACGGGGGCGGACAGATACGCAGTATTTT. Translation gives CASNPQRGRTDTQYF.